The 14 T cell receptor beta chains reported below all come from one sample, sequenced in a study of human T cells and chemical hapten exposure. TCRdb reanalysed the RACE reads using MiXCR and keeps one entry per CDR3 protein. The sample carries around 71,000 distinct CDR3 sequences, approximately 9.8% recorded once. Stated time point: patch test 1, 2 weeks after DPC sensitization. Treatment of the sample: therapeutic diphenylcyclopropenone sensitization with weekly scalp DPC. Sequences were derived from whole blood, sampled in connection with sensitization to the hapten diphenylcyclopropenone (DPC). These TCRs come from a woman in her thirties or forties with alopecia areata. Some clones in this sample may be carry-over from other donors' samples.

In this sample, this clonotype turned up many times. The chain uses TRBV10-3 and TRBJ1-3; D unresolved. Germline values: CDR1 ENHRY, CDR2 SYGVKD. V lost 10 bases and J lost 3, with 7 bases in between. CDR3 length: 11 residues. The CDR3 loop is CAKSDGNTIYF. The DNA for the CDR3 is TGTGCCAAGTCAGATGGAAACACCATATATTTT.

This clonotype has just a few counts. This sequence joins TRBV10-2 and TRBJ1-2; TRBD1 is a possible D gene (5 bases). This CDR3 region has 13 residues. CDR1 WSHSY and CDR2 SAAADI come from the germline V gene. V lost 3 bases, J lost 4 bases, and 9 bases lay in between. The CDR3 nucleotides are TGCGCCAGCAGTGATGGGGGAGCCTATGGCTACACCTTC. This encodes CASSDGGAYGYTF.

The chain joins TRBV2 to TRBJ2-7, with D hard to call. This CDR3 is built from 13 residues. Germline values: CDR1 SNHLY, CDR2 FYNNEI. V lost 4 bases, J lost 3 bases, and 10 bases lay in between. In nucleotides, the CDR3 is TGTGCCAGCAGTGGCGCAGGCGGCTACGAGCAGTACTTC. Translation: CASSGAGGYEQYF.

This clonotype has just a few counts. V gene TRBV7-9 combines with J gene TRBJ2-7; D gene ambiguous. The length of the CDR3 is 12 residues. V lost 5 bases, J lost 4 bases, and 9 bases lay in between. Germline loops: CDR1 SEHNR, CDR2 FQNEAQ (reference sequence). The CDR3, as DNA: TGTGCCAGCAGCACCATGGGGTACGAGCAGTACTTC. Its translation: CASSTMGYEQYF.

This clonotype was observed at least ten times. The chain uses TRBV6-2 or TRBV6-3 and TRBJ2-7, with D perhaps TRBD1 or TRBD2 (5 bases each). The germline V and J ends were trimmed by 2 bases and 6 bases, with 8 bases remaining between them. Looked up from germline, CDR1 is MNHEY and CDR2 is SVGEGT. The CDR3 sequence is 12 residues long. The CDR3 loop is CASSYGTSEQYF. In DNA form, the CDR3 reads TGTGCCAGCAGTTACGGGACGAGCGAGCAGTACTTC.

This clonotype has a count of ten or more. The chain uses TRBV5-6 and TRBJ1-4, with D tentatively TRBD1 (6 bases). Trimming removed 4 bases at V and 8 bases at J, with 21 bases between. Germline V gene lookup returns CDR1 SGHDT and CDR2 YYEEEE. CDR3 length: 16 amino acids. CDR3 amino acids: CASSQTGTSTIEKLFF. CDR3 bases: TGTGCCAGCAGCCAGACAGGAACTTCAACGATCGAAAAACTGTTTTTT.

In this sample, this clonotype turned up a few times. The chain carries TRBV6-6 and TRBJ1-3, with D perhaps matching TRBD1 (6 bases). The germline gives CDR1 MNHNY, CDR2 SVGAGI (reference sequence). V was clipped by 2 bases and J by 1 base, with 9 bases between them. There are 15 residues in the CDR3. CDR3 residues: CASSYDRLSGNTIYF. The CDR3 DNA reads TGTGCCAGCAGTTACGACAGGCTATCTGGAAACACCATATATTTT.

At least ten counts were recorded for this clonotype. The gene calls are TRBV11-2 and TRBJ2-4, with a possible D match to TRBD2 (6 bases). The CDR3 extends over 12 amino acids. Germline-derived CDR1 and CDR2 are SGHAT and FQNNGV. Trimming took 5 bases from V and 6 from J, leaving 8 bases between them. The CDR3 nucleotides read TGTGCCAGCAGCCCTAGCGCAAACATTCAGTACTTC. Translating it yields CASSPSANIQYF.

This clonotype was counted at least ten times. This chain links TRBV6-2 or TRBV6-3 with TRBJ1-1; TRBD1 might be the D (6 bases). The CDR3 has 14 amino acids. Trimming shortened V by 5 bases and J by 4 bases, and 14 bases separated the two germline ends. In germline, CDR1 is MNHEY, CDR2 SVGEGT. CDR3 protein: CASSTPGVFTEAFF. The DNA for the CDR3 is TGTGCCAGCAGTACCCCAGGGGTTTTCACTGAAGCTTTCTTT.

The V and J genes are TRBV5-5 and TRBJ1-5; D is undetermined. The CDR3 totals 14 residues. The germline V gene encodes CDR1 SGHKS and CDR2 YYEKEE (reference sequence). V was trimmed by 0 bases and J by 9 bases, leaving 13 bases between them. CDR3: CASSLVAISGPQHF. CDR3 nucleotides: TGTGCCAGCAGCTTGGTAGCTATCAGCGGGCCCCAGCATTTT.

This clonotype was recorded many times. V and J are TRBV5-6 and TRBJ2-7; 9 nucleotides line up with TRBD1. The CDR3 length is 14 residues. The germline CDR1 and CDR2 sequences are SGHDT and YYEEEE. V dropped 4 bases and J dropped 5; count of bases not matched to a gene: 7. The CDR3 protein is CASSAGQGIDEQYF. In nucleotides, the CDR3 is TGTGCCAGCAGCGCCGGACAGGGGATCGACGAGCAGTACTTC.

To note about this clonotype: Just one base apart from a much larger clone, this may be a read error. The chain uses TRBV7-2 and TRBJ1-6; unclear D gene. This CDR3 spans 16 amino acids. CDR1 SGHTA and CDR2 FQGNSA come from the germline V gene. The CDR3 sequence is CASSFLRSSYNSPLYF. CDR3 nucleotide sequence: TGTGCCAGCAGCTTTCTCAGGAGCTCCTATAATTCACCCCTCTACTTT. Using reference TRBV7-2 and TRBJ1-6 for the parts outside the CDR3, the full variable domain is GAGVSQSPSNKVTEKGKDVELRCDPISGHTALYWYRQSLGQGLEFLIYFQGNSAPDKSGLPSDRFSAERTGGSVSTLTIQRTQQEDSAVYLCASSFLRSSYNSPLYFGNGTRLTVT.

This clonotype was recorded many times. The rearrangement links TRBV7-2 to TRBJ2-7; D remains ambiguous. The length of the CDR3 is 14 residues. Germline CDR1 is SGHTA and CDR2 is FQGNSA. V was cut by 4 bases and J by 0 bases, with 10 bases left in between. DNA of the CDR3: TGTGCCAGCAGCTCTACTGCAGACTCCTACGAGCAGTACTTC. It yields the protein CASSSTADSYEQYF.

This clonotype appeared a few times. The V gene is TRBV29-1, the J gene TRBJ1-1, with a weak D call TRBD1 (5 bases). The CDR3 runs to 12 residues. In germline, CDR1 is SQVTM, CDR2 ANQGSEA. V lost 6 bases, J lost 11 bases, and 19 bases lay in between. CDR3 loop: CSVADTPGFAFF. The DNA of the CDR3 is TGCAGCGTCGCGGACACTCCCGGGTTCGCTTTCTTT. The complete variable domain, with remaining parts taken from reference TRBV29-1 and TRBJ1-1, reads SAVISQKPSRDICQRGTSLTIQCQVDSQVTMMFWYRQQPGQSLTLIATANQGSEATYESGFVIDKFPISRPNLTFSTLTVSNMSPEDSSIYLCSVADTPGFAFFGQGTRLTVV.